This section outlines one T cell receptor (beta chain) sequence together with its context. Germline V gives CDR1 MNHNY, CDR2 SVGAGI (reference sequence). Between the trimmed V and J ends, which lost 2 bases and 7 bases, there was a span of 11 bases. CDR3 length: 13 amino acids. Sequenced by immunoSEQ multiplex PCR; TCRdb stores in-frame clones only, minus some. The top ten hold 7.6% of the sample, which has more than 110,000 clones, 80% seen once. The sample originates from a study of cytotoxic CD8 clonotypes in ibrutinib-treated CLL. This sequence joins TRBV6-6 and TRBJ1-2; a weak D match, TRBD1 (5 bases). This receptor was identified in a human donor with chronic lymphocytic leukemia. Sample: PBMCs, taken after 36 months of ibrutinib treatment. The CDR3 sequence: CASSYQGGRGYTF. The CDR3 coding sequence is TGTGCCAGCAGTTACCAGGGAGGGCGTGGCTACACCTTC.